The 2 T cell receptor beta chains below were found in one sample sequenced in a study of CD8 T cells in cerebrospinal fluid in Alzheimer's disease. TCRdb reprocessed the 10x single-cell sequencing reads; each CDR3 protein has one entry and no DNA is given. The sample data list 1,100 to 1,500 distinct CDR3 sequences. Input material: cerebrospinal fluid. The receptors were sampled from a human donor with mild cognitive impairment.

This clonotype is large by frequency. The chain couples TRBV18 to TRBJ1-2; the TCRdb call, TRBD1, lacks DNA for checking. Germline-derived CDR1 and CDR2 are KGHSH and LQKENI. The CDR3 covers 13 residues. The CDR3 loop is CASSSQTGGGYTF.

By frequency, this clonotype is medium-sized. J is TRBJ2-3 and V is TRBV12-3 or TRBV12-4. The CDR3 is made up of 13 amino acids. The CDR3 protein is CASSFSYTDTQYF.